These 11 T cell receptor beta chains came from one sample sequenced in a study of blood T cell repertoires in COVID-19. The data were produced by immunoSEQ multiplex PCR, yet TCRdb's version contains in-frame clones alone and is incomplete. This sample has approximately 220,000 clones, with about 88% found just once. The sequenced sample consisted of PBMCs or T cells enriched from blood (not recorded which). Receptor source: a woman aged 25 to 39 who had recovered from COVID-19.

The chain carries TRBV18 and TRBJ1-2; maybe TRBD1 (6 bases). The germline gives CDR1 KGHSH, CDR2 LQKENI. The CDR3 is 15 amino acids. Trimming cost V 6 bases and J 6 bases, with 20 bases left between them. Here the CDR3 reads CASSSFGTSVNGYTF. In DNA, the CDR3 is TGTGCCAGCTCGTCCTTCGGGACATCGGTGAATGGCTACACCTTC.

The CDR3 loop reads CASRLATRYNEQFF. CDR3 nucleotide sequence: TGTGCCAGCAGACTAGCAACCCGCTACAATGAGCAGTTCTTC. The rearrangement links TRBV6-5 to TRBJ2-1; the D gene is possibly TRBD2 (6 bases). V lost 6 bases and J lost 3, with 12 bases in between. There are 14 residues in the CDR3. Germline CDR1 reads MNHEY; CDR2 reads SVGAGI.

This chain links TRBV4-1 with TRBJ2-1, with no clear D. Germline V gives CDR1 MGHRA, CDR2 YSYEKL. Trimming took off 4 bases at V and 7 bases at J, with 20 bases between the two ends. The CDR3 extends over 16 amino acids. The CDR3 DNA is TGCGCCAGCAGCCCTCGATATAACCCTGGAGCTAATGAGCAGTTCTTC. Protein product: CASSPRYNPGANEQFF.

The rearrangement uses TRBV2 and TRBJ2-5; D remains unclear. CDR1 and CDR2 from the germline V gene are SNHLY and FYNNEI. CDR3 length: 12 residues. Trimming took 1 base from V and 8 from J, leaving 8 bases between them. The CDR3 DNA follows: TGTGCCAGCAGTGAAGATCGGGTAACCCAGTACTTC. Protein: CASSEDRVTQYF.

This chain connects TRBV7-9 to TRBJ1-2; 7 bases match TRBD1. Trimming at V came to 1 base and at J to 7 bases, leaving 6 bases not matched to a gene. The CDR3 sequence is 14 residues long. From germline, CDR1 is SEHNR and CDR2 FQNEAQ (reference sequence). The CDR3 region is CASSLEGAGSGYTF. Written as DNA, the CDR3 is TGTGCCAGCAGCTTAGAGGGGGCGGGTTCTGGCTACACCTTC.

This chain uses TRBV15 with TRBJ1-4, with TRBD1 identical over 9 bases. The trim removed 0 bases at V and 8 bases at J, leaving 10 bases unmatched. The CDR3 has 17 residues. From germline, CDR1 is LNHNV and CDR2 YYDKDF (reference sequence). The CDR3 nucleotides are TGTGCCACCAGCAGAGATAATAGGACAGGGGCATGGGAAAAACTGTTTTTT. The encoded protein is CATSRDNRTGAWEKLFF.

The chain carries TRBV4-2 and TRBJ2-1; 9 nucleotides agree with TRBD2. This CDR3 is built from 19 residues. The J segment lost 6 bases and the V segment lost 0 bases, leaving 15 bases of the junction unmatched. Germline loops: CDR1 LGHNA, CDR2 YNFKEQ. CDR3 DNA: TGTGCCAGCAGCCAAGATAGCCCCCGACTAGCGGACAACATCAATGAGCAGTTCTTC. It codes for CASSQDSPRLADNINEQFF.

The V and J genes are TRBV7-9 and TRBJ2-1; 9 bases are shared with TRBD1. The CDR3 length is 15 residues. The V segment lost 5 bases and the J segment 8 bases; nucleotides outside the gene matches: 10. CDR1 is SEHNR, CDR2 FQNEAQ, per germline (reference sequence). CDR3 nucleotide sequence: TGTGCCAGCAGCAACCCGGGACAGGGTACGGATGAGCAGTTCTTC. Encoded protein: CASSNPGQGTDEQFF.

V usage is TRBV25-1 and J usage is TRBJ2-7, with a possible D match to TRBD2 (6 bases). Germline V CDR1 and CDR2: MGHDK, SYGVNS. Trimming shortened V by 5 bases and J by 1 base, and 9 bases separated the two germline ends. This CDR3 has 13 amino acids. CDR3 amino acids: CASSLAGSYEQYF. The CDR3 bases are TGTGCCAGCAGTCTGGCGGGGTCCTACGAGCAGTACTTC.

This clone has more than one count but fewer than ten. J is TRBJ1-2 and V is TRBV10-3; D perhaps matches TRBD1 (6 bases). CDR1 is ENHRY, CDR2 SYGVKD, per germline. The CDR3 runs to 13 residues. V was trimmed by 4 bases and J by 3 bases, leaving 9 bases between them. CDR3: CAISGDTYYGYTF. CDR3 bases: TGTGCCATCAGTGGGGACACCTACTATGGCTACACCTTC.

Here the CDR3 reads CASSVGTGGGNTIYF. CDR3 nucleotide sequence: TGTGCCAGCAGCGTCGGGACAGGGGGCGGAAACACCATATATTTT. The chain carries TRBV7-2 and TRBJ1-3; 12 bases fit TRBD1. J lost 4 bases, V lost 5 bases, and 3 bases had no gene match. CDR1 is SGHTA, CDR2 FQGNSA, per germline. The CDR3 loop spans 15 amino acids. The whole variable domain, remainder taken from reference TRBV7-2 and TRBJ1-3, is GAGVSQSPSNKVTEKGKDVELRCDPISGHTALYWYRQSLGQGLEFLIYFQGNSAPDKSGLPSDRFSAERTGGSVSTLTIQRTQQEDSAVYLCASSVGTGGGNTIYFGEGSWLTVV.